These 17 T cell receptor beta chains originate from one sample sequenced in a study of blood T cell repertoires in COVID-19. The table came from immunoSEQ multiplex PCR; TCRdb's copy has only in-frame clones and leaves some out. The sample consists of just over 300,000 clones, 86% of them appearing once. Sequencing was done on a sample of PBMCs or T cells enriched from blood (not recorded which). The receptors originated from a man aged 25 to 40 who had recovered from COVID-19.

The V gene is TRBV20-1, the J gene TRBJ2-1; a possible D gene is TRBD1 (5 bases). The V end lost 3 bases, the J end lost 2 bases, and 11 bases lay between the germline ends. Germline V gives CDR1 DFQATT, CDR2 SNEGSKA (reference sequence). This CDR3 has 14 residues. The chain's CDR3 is CSASVGRAYNEQFF. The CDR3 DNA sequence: TGCAGTGCTAGTGTGGGGCGCGCCTACAATGAGCAGTTCTTC.

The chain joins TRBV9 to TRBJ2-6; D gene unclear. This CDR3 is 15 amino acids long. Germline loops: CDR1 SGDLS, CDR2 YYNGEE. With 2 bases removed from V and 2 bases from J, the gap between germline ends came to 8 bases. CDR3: CASSVGQAGANVLTF. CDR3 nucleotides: TGTGCCAGCAGCGTGGGCCAGGCTGGGGCCAACGTCCTGACTTTC.

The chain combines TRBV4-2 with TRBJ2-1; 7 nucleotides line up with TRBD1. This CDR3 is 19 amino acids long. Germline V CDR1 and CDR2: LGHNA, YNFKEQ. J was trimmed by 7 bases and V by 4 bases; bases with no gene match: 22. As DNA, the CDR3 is TGTGCCAGCAGCCTACAGGGGACCTTTGGGGCCTCGAGGGGGAATGAGCAGTTCTTC. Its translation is CASSLQGTFGASRGNEQFF.

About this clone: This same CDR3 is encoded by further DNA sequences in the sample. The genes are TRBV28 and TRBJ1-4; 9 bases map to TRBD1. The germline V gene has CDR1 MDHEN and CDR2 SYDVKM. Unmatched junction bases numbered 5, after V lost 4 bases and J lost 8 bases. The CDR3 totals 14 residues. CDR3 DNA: TGTGCCAGCAGTTCAACAGGGGGCGGGGAAAAACTGTTTTTT. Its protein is CASSSTGGGEKLFF.

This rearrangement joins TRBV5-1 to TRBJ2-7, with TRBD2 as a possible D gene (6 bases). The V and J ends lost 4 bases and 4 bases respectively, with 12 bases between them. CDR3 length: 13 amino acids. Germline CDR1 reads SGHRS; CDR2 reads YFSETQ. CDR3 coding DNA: TGCGCCAGCAGCAGCATCGGGGGTTACGAGCAGTACTTC. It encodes CASSSIGGYEQYF.

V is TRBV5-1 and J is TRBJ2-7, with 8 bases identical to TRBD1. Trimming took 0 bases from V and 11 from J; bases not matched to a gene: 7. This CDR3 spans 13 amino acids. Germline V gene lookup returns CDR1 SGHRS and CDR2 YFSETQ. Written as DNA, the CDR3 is TGCGCCAGCAGCTTGGTCAAGTCGGGACAGGAGTACTTC. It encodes CASSLVKSGQEYF.

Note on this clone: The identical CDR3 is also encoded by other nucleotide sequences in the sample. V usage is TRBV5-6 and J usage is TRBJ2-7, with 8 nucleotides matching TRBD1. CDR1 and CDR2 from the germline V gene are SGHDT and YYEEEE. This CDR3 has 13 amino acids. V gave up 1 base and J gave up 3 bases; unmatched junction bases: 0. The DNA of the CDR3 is TGTGCCAGCAGCTTGACAGGGGGCTACGAGCAGTACTTC. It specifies CASSLTGGYEQYF.

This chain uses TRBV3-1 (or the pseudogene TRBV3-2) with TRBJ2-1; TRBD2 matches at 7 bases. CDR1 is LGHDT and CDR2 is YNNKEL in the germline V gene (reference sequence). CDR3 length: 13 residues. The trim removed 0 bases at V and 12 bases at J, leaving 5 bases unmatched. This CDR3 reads CASSQDRPGGQFF. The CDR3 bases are TGTGCCAGCAGCCAAGATCGCCCGGGAGGGCAGTTCTTC.

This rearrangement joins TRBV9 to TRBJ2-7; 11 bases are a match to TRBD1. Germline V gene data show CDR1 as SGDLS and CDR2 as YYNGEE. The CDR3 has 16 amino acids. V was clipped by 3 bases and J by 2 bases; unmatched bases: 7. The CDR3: CASSAPPGQGAYEQYF. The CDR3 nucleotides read TGTGCCAGCAGCGCGCCACCGGGACAGGGGGCCTACGAGCAGTACTTC.

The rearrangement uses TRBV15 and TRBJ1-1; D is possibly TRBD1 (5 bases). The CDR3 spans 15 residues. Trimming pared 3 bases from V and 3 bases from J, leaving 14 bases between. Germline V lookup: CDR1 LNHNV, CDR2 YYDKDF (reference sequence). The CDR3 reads CATSRGDRAYTEAFF. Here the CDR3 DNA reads TGTGCCACCAGCAGGGGTGACAGAGCCTACACTGAAGCTTTCTTT.

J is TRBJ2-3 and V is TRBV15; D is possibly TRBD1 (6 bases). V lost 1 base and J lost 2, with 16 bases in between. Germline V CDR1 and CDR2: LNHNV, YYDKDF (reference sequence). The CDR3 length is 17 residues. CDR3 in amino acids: CATSRGTGRPPTDTQYF. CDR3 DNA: TGTGCCACCAGCAGAGGAACAGGGAGACCCCCCACAGATACGCAGTATTTT. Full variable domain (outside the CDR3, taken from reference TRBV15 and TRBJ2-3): DAMVIQNPRYQVTQFGKPVTLSCSQTLNHNVMYWYQQKSSQAPKLLFHYYDKDFNNEADTPDNFQSRRPNTSFCFLDIRSPGLGDTAMYLCATSRGTGRPPTDTQYFGPGTRLTVL.

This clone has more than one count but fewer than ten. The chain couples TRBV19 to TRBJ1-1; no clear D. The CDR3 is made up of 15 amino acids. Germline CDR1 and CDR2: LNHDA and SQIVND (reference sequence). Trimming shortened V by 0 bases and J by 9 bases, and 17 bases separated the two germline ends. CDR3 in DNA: TGTGCCAGTAGTATAGATTTTTCGGCAGGCTCTAAAGCTTTCTTT. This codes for CASSIDFSAGSKAFF.

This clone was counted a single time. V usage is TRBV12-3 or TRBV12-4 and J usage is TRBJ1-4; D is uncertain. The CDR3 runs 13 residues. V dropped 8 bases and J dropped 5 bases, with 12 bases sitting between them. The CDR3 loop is CASLGGWNEKLFF. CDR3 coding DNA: TGTGCCAGCTTGGGAGGCTGGAATGAAAAACTGTTTTTT.

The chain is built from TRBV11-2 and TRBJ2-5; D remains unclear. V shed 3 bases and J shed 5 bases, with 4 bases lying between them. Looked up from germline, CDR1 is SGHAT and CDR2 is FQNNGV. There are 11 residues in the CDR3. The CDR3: CASSFRETQYF. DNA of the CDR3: TGTGCCAGCAGCTTTCGTGAGACCCAGTACTTC.

The CDR3 reads CASSPTPGQASSGNTIYF. In DNA, the CDR3 is TGTGCCAGCAGCCCGACACCGGGACAGGCAAGCTCTGGAAACACCATATATTTT. The chain joins TRBV7-2 to TRBJ1-3, with 8 nucleotides matching TRBD1. CDR3 length: 18 amino acids. Germline values: CDR1 SGHTA, CDR2 FQGNSA. The trim removed 5 bases at V and 0 bases at J, leaving 12 bases unmatched.

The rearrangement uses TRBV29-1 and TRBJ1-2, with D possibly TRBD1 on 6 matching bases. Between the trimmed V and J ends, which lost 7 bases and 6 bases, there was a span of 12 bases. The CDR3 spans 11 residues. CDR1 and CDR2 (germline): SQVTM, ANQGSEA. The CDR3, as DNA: TGCAGCGCCTGGGACACTAATGGCTACACCTTC. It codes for CSAWDTNGYTF.

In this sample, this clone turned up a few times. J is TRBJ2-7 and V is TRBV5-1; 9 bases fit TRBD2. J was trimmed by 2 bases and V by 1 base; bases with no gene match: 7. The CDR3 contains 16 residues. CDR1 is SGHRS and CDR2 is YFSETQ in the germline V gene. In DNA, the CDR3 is TGCGCCAGCAGCTTGATTGGTAGCGGGAGAACCTACGAGCAGTACTTC. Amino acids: CASSLIGSGRTYEQYF.